The T cell receptor (beta chain) described here comes from a study of T cell responses to AZD1222 COVID-19 vaccine (dated by TCRdb to the early 2020s). With regard to the full study: Because spike-specific TCR depth and breadth did not differ between the two schedules, AZD1222 recipients who got a second dose at roughly 4 weeks were pooled with those who got a second dose at roughly 12 weeks. A total of 240 or so trial participants underwent TCR sequencing, of whom about 210 had received two doses of AZD1222 and some 26 had received two doses of the MenACWY control vaccine. Trial participants were enrolled by age into subgroups of 18-55, 56-69 and 70-plus years, and around 150, 28 and 57 TCR-sequenced participants, respectively, were included in these subgroups.

The sample's time point label, in plain terms: baseline before first vaccination. Vaccinee samples were obtained from the UK trials COV001 and COV002, which included a single-blind randomized controlled phase 2/3 trial of AZD1222 (ChAdOx1 nCoV-19) in healthy adults. For TCRbeta chain sequencing, PBMC samples from trial participants were taken at day 0 and at day 28 after the second dose. V was cut back by 5 bases and J by 8 bases, leaving a gap of 10 bases between them. CDR1 and CDR2, looked up from the germline V gene, are SGHVS and FNYEAQ. The CDR3 has 12 amino acids, counting the end cysteine and phenylalanine. The sequence is cut down to CDR3 DNA, 36 bases in frame from base 1. The full study reports these points: Spike-specific TCR breadth and depth rose significantly after two AZD1222 doses compared with day 0 and with MenACWY recipients. Only five or six AZD1222 recipients were SARS-CoV-2 seropositive at baseline, limiting conclusions about previously exposed vaccinees. In the small 56-69-year group, the increase in depth fell short of significance, most likely because of low power. Vaccine-associated CD4 TCRs spanned the whole spike protein, with dominant responses in regions 160-218 and 743-854. Participants were mostly white British, with more females than males. The authors suggested clonal diversity may have been underestimated. Epitopes outside the regions mutated in the B.1.351 and B.1.1.7 variants were reportedly recognized by nearly half of the unique spike-specific TCRs. Because no samples from the day 14 peak response were available, repertoires could be characterized only after the peak T cell response.

The CDR3 regions of human TCRbeta chains were subjected to immunosequencing. Per the source publication's procedure: Repertoire TCRs were matched against a reference library of SARS-CoV-2-specific TCRs generated with the MIRA antigen-specificity platform. Breadth was defined as the fraction of unique TCRs that were SARS-CoV-2-associated, and depth was defined as the fraction of total T cells that were SARS-CoV-2-associated. Using the MIRA data, every spike-specific TCR was mapped to the spike region that the TCR reacted to and assigned to either a CD4 or a CD8 class. Log10-transformed breadth and depth values were compared by one-way ANOVA with Sidak's multiple comparisons tests. As stored in TCRdb, this immuneACCESS dataset retains in-frame rearrangements with V and J assigned. A fraction of the clones does not appear; measured against another copy, unresolved V genes explain less than half of the discrepancy, and the remainder lacks a known reason. V, J and clone size are those of that table, while D and trimming were read from the DNA. The sample table contains about 100,000 clones; only one count was recorded for about nine tenths of them. In total, the top ten clones hold around 1.8% of the sample.

As concerns this clone: No cognate antigen has been identified for it. No base quality values were provided; no much bigger clone lies one nucleotide off.

This TCR was recovered from an adult in good health. The chain links TRBV7-6 with TRBJ2-1; the D call is tentative, TRBD1 or TRBD2, as each matches 5 bases. The input for sequencing was peripheral blood, taken on day 0 of AZD1222 vaccination. For the CDR3, the sequence is CASSLQGDEQFF. The bases read TGTGCCAGCAGCCTGCAGGGAGATGAGCAGTTCTTC. Full variable domain (CDR3 extended with the reference TRBV7-6 and TRBJ2-1 proteins): GAGVSQSPRYKVTKRGQDVALRCDPISGHVSLYWYRQALGQGPEFLTYFNYEAQQDKSGLPNDRFSAERPEGSISTLTIQRTEQRDSAMYRCASSLQGDEQFFGPGTRLTVL.